Included here is one T cell receptor beta chain sequence, with context. Its antigen is as yet unknown. The CDR3 is cut off 3 residues early in the read; its end comes from the germline J gene. Cervical HPV DNA detected by MY09/MY11 PCR, typed by dot-blot. The source of the sample is a study of T cells in women clearing cervical HPV infection. Study as a whole: Controls gave blood once infection was undetectable; cases at lesion identification. Study results and caveats: CIN3+ cases had significantly higher TCR richness than controls; evenness did not differ.

Clones were read by immunoSEQ multiplex PCR, and TCRdb kept only the in-frame ones, dropping some. The sample data list approximately 52,000 clones. The V end was cut by 0 bases, the J end by 0 bases, with 7 bases between. The CDR3 runs 15 residues. CDR1 is SGHRS and CDR2 is YFSETQ in the germline V gene. The sequencing sample was made of blood buffy coat. The source of this sequence is a woman between 18 and 69 years old with a cervical HPV16 infection that either progressed to CIN3+ or cleared (not recorded which). The chain couples TRBV5-1 to TRBJ2-1; D gene uncertain. The CDR3 sequence is CASSLGASSYNEQFF. The CDR3 bases that were read are TGCGCCAGCAGCTTGGGCGCGAGCTCCTACAATGAG.